These 27 T cell receptor beta chains originate from one sample sequenced in a study of T cell changes during pregnancy in multiple sclerosis (dated by TCRdb to the late 2010s). The library relied on the immunoSEQ multiplex PCR assay. TCRdb carries this immuneACCESS record with in-frame sequences only. Its versions omit some clonotypes, under half of them owing to an unresolved V gene in the studies checked, with the rest unexplained. For this sample there are about 42,000 clones; 70% to 90% appear just once. More than 0.7% of the sample is taken by the ten largest. Sequencing used CD4+ T cells from peripheral blood mononuclear cells, obtained after pregnancy. The receptors here all came from a female donor with multiple sclerosis, enrolled in a pregnancy study.

The chain uses TRBV5-1 and TRBJ1-6; weak D call: TRBD1 (5 bases). Trimming left V 1 base short and J 10 bases short, with 12 bases between. The CDR3 sequence is 14 residues long. The germline V gene has CDR1 SGHRS and CDR2 YFSETQ. CDR3 nucleotides: TGCGCCAGCAGCTTGTCGGGGCGGGGGTCACCCCTCCACTTT. Protein sequence: CASSLSGRGSPLHF.

The chain carries TRBV6-5 and TRBJ1-2; the D gene is possibly TRBD1 (5 bases). This CDR3 has 14 residues. CDR1 is MNHEY and CDR2 is SVGAGI in the germline V gene. The V and J ends lost 2 bases and 8 bases respectively, with 15 bases between them. The CDR3 is CASSYGHQGGGYTF. The CDR3 DNA is TGTGCCAGCAGTTACGGGCACCAGGGAGGCGGCTACACCTTC.

The chain recombines TRBV6-1 with TRBJ2-7; 7 positions match TRBD1. In germline, CDR1 is MNHNS, CDR2 SASEGT. The CDR3 totals 14 residues. V shed 8 bases, J shed 0 bases, and the junction held 7 bases outside the gene matches. The chain's CDR3 is CASEGTASSYEQYF. As DNA, the CDR3 is TGTGCCAGCGAAGGGACAGCGAGCTCCTACGAGCAGTACTTC.

Only a few counts were recorded for this clone. V gene TRBV4-1 combines with J gene TRBJ1-2; D is ambiguous. Germline values: CDR1 MGHRA, CDR2 YSYEKL. This CDR3 has 13 amino acids. V lost 3 bases and J 2 bases, leaving 7 bases between the germline ends. CDR3 loop: CASSHPGNYGYTF. The CDR3, as DNA: TGCGCCAGCAGCCATCCGGGAAACTATGGCTACACCTTC.

The table lists this clone with a few counts. This chain links TRBV9 with TRBJ1-4; 7 bases map to TRBD1. The CDR3 runs 14 residues. The germline CDR1 and CDR2 sequences are SGDLS and YYNGEE. J lost 6 bases, V lost 0 bases, and 2 bases had no gene match. The CDR3 sequence is CASSVGQGDEKLFF. Written as DNA, the CDR3 is TGTGCCAGCAGCGTAGGACAGGGAGATGAAAAACTGTTTTTT.

In regard to this clone: Different DNA sequences within this sample yield the same CDR3. The chain combines TRBV30 with TRBJ1-4, with D unresolved. Trimming removed 0 bases from V and 5 bases from J, with 7 bases in between. Germline values: CDR1 GTSNPN, CDR2 SVGIG (reference sequence). There are 13 residues in the CDR3. For the CDR3, the DNA is TGTGCCTGGAGTGTACAGAGCAATGAAAAACTGTTTTTT. Amino acid sequence: CAWSVQSNEKLFF.

The chain links TRBV5-4 to TRBJ2-1; the D gene is possibly TRBD2 (6 bases). V was trimmed by 4 bases and J by 5 bases, leaving 22 bases between them. Germline values: CDR1 SGHNT, CDR2 YYREEE (reference sequence). There are 17 residues in the CDR3. For the CDR3, the DNA is TGTGCCAGCAGCCCCCAAGAAGGAGGAGGGTCAAACAATGAGCAGTTCTTC. Its protein is CASSPQEGGGSNNEQFF.

The V gene is TRBV5-5, the J gene TRBJ2-1; TRBD1 is a possible D gene (6 bases). The CDR3 is 16 amino acids. Trimming took 4 bases from V and 2 from J, leaving 16 bases between them. CDR1 is SGHKS and CDR2 is YYEKEE in the germline V gene (reference sequence). CDR3 sequence reads: CASSLQGLGTYNEQFF. CDR3 DNA: TGTGCCAGCAGCCTACAGGGCTTAGGGACCTACAATGAGCAGTTCTTC.

The chain couples TRBV4-1 to TRBJ1-1, with D possibly TRBD1 on 5 matching bases. The V end was cut by 1 base, the J end by 4 bases, with 13 bases between. The length of the CDR3 is 15 residues. The V gene's germline CDR1 is MGHRA and CDR2 YSYEKL. The CDR3 region has the DNA TGCGCCAGCAGCCAAGGATGGAGGGGACGCACTGAAGCTTTCTTT. This gives the protein CASSQGWRGRTEAFF.

V and J are TRBV11-3 and TRBJ2-5; maybe TRBD2 (7 bases). V lost 5 bases, J lost 5 bases, and 12 bases lay in between. In germline, CDR1 is SGHNT, CDR2 YENEEA. The CDR3 contains 13 residues. The CDR3 DNA reads as TGTGCCAGCAGCCGCGGGGGCGTGGAGACCCAGTACTTC. Encoded protein: CASSRGGVETQYF.

The chain uses TRBV10-2 and TRBJ1-2; tentatively, D is TRBD1 (5 bases). With 2 bases removed from V and 8 bases from J, the gap between germline ends came to 6 bases. This CDR3 contains 11 residues. Looked up from germline, CDR1 is WSHSY and CDR2 is SAAADI. CDR3 amino acids: CASSERTGYTF. The CDR3, as DNA: TGCGCCAGCAGTGAGCGGACAGGCTACACCTTC.

The rearrangement joins TRBV18 to TRBJ1-5, with D possibly being TRBD1 (5 bases). Germline CDR1 is KGHSH and CDR2 is LQKENI. V gave up 4 bases and J gave up 2 bases, with 6 bases separating them. The CDR3 covers 13 residues. As DNA, the CDR3 is TGTGCCAGCTCACTGACAGGCAATCAGCCCCAGCATTTT. It encodes CASSLTGNQPQHF.

J is TRBJ2-7 and V is TRBV11-2, with a weak D call TRBD2 (7 bases). V was cut by 2 bases and J by 2 bases, with 13 bases left in between. The CDR3 is 15 amino acids. CDR1 SGHAT and CDR2 FQNNGV come from the germline V gene. The CDR3 loop reads CASSLWGGATYEQYF. The CDR3 nucleotides are TGTGCCAGCAGCTTATGGGGGGGGGCAACCTACGAGCAGTACTTC.

The chain carries TRBV5-4 and TRBJ1-1; TRBD1 matches 7 bases. The CDR3 covers 13 residues. CDR1 is SGHNT and CDR2 is YYREEE in the germline V gene (reference sequence). Trimming removed 1 base from V and 6 bases from J; junction bases left unmatched: 3. Here the CDR3 DNA reads TGTGCCAGCAGCTTGACAGGGGCTGCTGAAGCTTTCTTT. This encodes CASSLTGAAEAFF. The full variable domain, its missing parts supplied by reference TRBV5-4 and TRBJ1-1, is ETGVTQSPTHLIKTRGQQVTLRCSSQSGHNTVSWYQQALGQGPQFIFQYYREEENGRGNFPPRFSGLQFPNYSSELNVNALELDDSALYLCASSLTGAAEAFFGQGTRLTVV.

The V and J genes are TRBV2 and TRBJ2-7; D is possibly TRBD2 (7 bases). The CDR3 spans 13 residues. Looked up from germline, CDR1 is SNHLY and CDR2 is FYNNEI. Trimming took 7 bases from V and 7 from J, leaving 17 bases between them. As DNA, the CDR3 is TGTGCCAGCAAGCTTCGAGGGGGGGATGAGCAGTACTTC. The encoded protein is CASKLRGGDEQYF.

The chain combines TRBV5-4 with TRBJ2-5; 12 nucleotides agree with TRBD2. Germline V lookup: CDR1 SGHNT, CDR2 YYREEE (reference sequence). The CDR3 length is 16 residues. Germline trimming cut 4 bases from V and 5 bases from J; bases unmatched to any gene: 9. This CDR3 reads CASSAWLAGGTETQYF. The DNA for the CDR3 is TGTGCCAGCAGCGCATGGCTAGCGGGGGGGACGGAGACCCAGTACTTC. Variable domain in full (rest from reference TRBV5-4 and TRBJ2-5): ETGVTQSPTHLIKTRGQQVTLRCSSQSGHNTVSWYQQALGQGPQFIFQYYREEENGRGNFPPRFSGLQFPNYSSELNVNALELDDSALYLCASSAWLAGGTETQYFGPGTRLLVL.

The rearrangement joins TRBV5-5 to TRBJ1-2, with 11 bases that match TRBD1. Germline CDR1 reads SGHKS; CDR2 reads YYEKEE (reference sequence). The junction had 5 bases not matched to a gene; V was cut back by 4 bases and J by 3 bases. The CDR3 is made up of 15 amino acids. CDR3 in DNA: TGTGCCAGCAGCCGAGGACAGGGGGCCGACTATGGCTACACCTTC. Translated: CASSRGQGADYGYTF.

V usage is TRBV7-9 and J usage is TRBJ1-2, with 8 bases matching TRBD1. The length of the CDR3 is 13 residues. The germline V gene has CDR1 SEHNR and CDR2 FQNEAQ (reference sequence). V trimming: 3 bases; J trimming: 7 bases; junction bases outside the gene matches: 4. Written as DNA, the CDR3 is TGTGCCAGCAGCTTCCGGACAGGGTTTGGCTACACCTTC. Its protein is CASSFRTGFGYTF.

The V call is TRBV9, the J call TRBJ2-1; TRBD2 might be the D (6 bases). The CDR3 has 14 amino acids. Germline loops: CDR1 SGDLS, CDR2 YYNGEE. Trimming left V 3 bases short and J 1 base short, with 8 bases between. CDR3 bases: TGTGCCAGCAGCGCGCGGGGTTCCTACAATGAGCAGTTCTTC. This sequence encodes CASSARGSYNEQFF.

The chain recombines TRBV6-5 with TRBJ2-7; 12 bases line up with TRBD2. After removal of 6 bases from V and 3 bases from J, the junction contained 6 bases not matched to a gene. CDR3 size: 15 residues. Germline loops: CDR1 MNHEY, CDR2 SVGAGI. The chain's CDR3 is CASRVTSGSYYEQYF. Here the CDR3 DNA reads TGTGCCAGCAGGGTGACTAGCGGGAGTTACTACGAGCAGTACTTC.

The chain joins TRBV7-2 to TRBJ2-5; D possibly corresponds to TRBD1 (6 bases). CDR3 length equals 14 residues. V was pared by 2 bases and J by 5 bases, with 12 bases between. Germline lookup yields CDR1 SGHTA and CDR2 FQGNSA. CDR3: CASSLPQGIETQYF. CDR3 DNA: TGTGCCAGCAGCTTACCCCAGGGGATCGAGACCCAGTACTTC.

This clone was counted once. The CDR3 protein is CASSRNRPGANVLTF. CDR3 nucleotide sequence: TGTGCCAGCAGTCGTAACAGGCCTGGGGCCAACGTCCTGACTTTC. This sequence joins TRBV6-5 and TRBJ2-6; perhaps TRBD1 as D (5 bases). The CDR3 totals 15 residues. Germline CDR1 and CDR2: MNHEY and SVGAGI. V was cut by 5 bases and J by 2 bases, with 10 bases left in between.

This chain joins TRBV12-5 and TRBJ2-1, with D perhaps matching TRBD2 (5 bases). This CDR3 is 18 amino acids long. Trimming removed 0 bases from V and 4 bases from J, with 19 bases in between. The germline gives CDR1 LGHNT, CDR2 FRNRAP. The CDR3 region is CASGLVEDGRRTYNEQFF. The CDR3 coding sequence is TGTGCTAGTGGTTTGGTAGAGGACGGGCGTCGGACTTACAATGAGCAGTTCTTC.

This clone was detected only once. CDR3 nucleotide sequence: TGTGCCAGCAGTGATTGGGGAACAGGGGGGGATGAAGCTTTCTTT. Protein product: CASSDWGTGGDEAFF. V and J are TRBV6-1 and TRBJ1-1; 8 bases are a match to TRBD1. This CDR3 has 15 residues. CDR1 is MNHNS, CDR2 SASEGT, per germline. J was trimmed by 7 bases and V by 3 bases; bases with no gene match: 10.

Worth noting for this clone: One junction end disagrees with the germline gene, perhaps due to a read error. V usage is TRBV19 and J usage is TRBJ1-5; TRBD1 matches 7 bases. Germline values: CDR1 LNHDA, CDR2 SQIVND (reference sequence). CDR3 length equals 13 residues. The CDR3 sequence: CASSRQGKQPQHF. CDR3 sequence (DNA): TGTGCCAGTAGTAGACAGGGCAAACAGCCCCAGCATTTT.

The J gene is TRBJ1-1, the V gene TRBV5-1; 7 nucleotides match TRBD1. Germline values: CDR1 SGHRS, CDR2 YFSETQ. V lost 4 bases, J lost 3 bases, and 12 bases stayed unmatched. The CDR3 has 16 residues. This CDR3 reads CASSPSPRDRHTEAFF. The CDR3, as DNA: TGCGCCAGCAGCCCCTCCCCTCGGGACAGACACACTGAAGCTTTCTTT.

V usage is TRBV9 and J usage is TRBJ2-2; D gene ambiguous. The CDR3 length is 16 residues. The germline V gene has CDR1 SGDLS and CDR2 YYNGEE. Between the trimmed V and J ends, which lost 0 bases and 1 base, there was a span of 10 bases. The CDR3 DNA follows: TGTGCCAGCAGCGTAGTCCCGGTATTGAACACCGGGGAGCTGTTTTTT. It is translated as CASSVVPVLNTGELFF.